Each of the 27 T cell receptor beta chains below was sequenced from the same sample in a study of blood T cell repertoires in COVID-19. The protocol was immunoSEQ multiplex PCR, while the TCRdb copy is restricted to in-frame clones and leaves out a portion. The sample shows under 200,000 clones, more than 75% of them seen only once. The sample comprised PBMCs or T cells enriched from blood (not recorded which). All receptors derive from a woman aged 45 to 65 who had recovered from COVID-19.

The count of this clone is one. The gene calls are TRBV10-3 and TRBJ2-7; TRBD2 matches 14 bases. Germline loops: CDR1 ENHRY, CDR2 SYGVKD. This CDR3 has 15 residues. V shed 2 bases and J 4 bases; nucleotides not matched to a gene: 1. CDR3 loop: CAISERTSGGYEQYF. The CDR3 DNA follows: TGTGCCATCAGTGAGAGGACTAGCGGGGGGTACGAGCAGTACTTC.

This clone was detected once. The chain couples TRBV11-3 to TRBJ2-2; no clear D gene. Trimming pared 2 bases from V and 5 bases from J, leaving 12 bases between. Germline lookup yields CDR1 SGHNT and CDR2 YENEEA. This CDR3 comprises 15 residues. CDR3 DNA: TGTGCCAGCAGCTTAAAAGTTCAGGTTACCGGGGAGCTGTTTTTT. Amino acids: CASSLKVQVTGELFF. Full variable domain (missing parts from reference TRBV11-3 and TRBJ2-2): EAGVVQSPRYKIIEKKQPVAFWCNPISGHNTLYWYLQNLGQGPELLIRYENEEAVDDSQLPKDRFSAERLKGVDSTLKIQPAELGDSAVYLCASSLKVQVTGELFFGEGSRLTVL.

This clone was found a few times. The chain joins TRBV5-4 to TRBJ1-6; D possibly corresponds to TRBD1 (5 bases). The CDR3 has 15 residues. Trimming pared 5 bases from V and 4 bases from J, leaving 13 bases between. Germline V CDR1 and CDR2: SGHNT, YYREEE (reference sequence). The CDR3 here is CASRWDAGYNSPLHF. DNA of the CDR3: TGTGCCAGCAGATGGGACGCGGGATATAATTCACCCCTCCACTTT.

This sequence joins TRBV27 and TRBJ1-6; D possibly corresponds to TRBD1 (5 bases). Trimming shortened V by 5 bases and J by 0 bases, and 23 bases separated the two germline ends. This CDR3 is built from 20 residues. Per germline, CDR1 MNHEY and CDR2 SMNVEV (reference sequence). This chain's CDR3 is CASSLLMRSGGSSYNSPLHF. The CDR3 nucleotides are TGTGCCAGCAGTCTACTCATGCGGTCGGGGGGGAGCTCCTATAATTCACCCCTCCACTTT.

This chain joins TRBV11-3 and TRBJ2-7, with TRBD1 matching over 8 bases. J was trimmed by 6 bases and V by 1 base; bases with no gene match: 14. The CDR3 loop spans 17 amino acids. Germline CDR1 SGHNT, CDR2 YENEEA. Written as DNA, the CDR3 is TGTGCCAGCAGCTTAGCAGGCCAGGGGGCGAACGGGGGCGAGCAGTACTTC. Translation gives CASSLAGQGANGGEQYF.

This sequence joins TRBV9 and TRBJ1-1, with a weak D call TRBD1 (5 bases). Looked up from germline, CDR1 is SGDLS and CDR2 is YYNGEE. V lost 6 bases and J lost 1, with 16 bases in between. The CDR3 loop spans 15 amino acids. The CDR3 nucleotides read TGTGCCAGCAACCGCGCGGGGGAGCGGAACACTGAAGCTTTCTTT. Its translation is CASNRAGERNTEAFF.

The chain combines TRBV18 with TRBJ1-1; 9 nucleotides match TRBD1. The germline gives CDR1 KGHSH, CDR2 LQKENI. V lost 4 bases and J lost 4; bases outside the gene matches: 1. The CDR3 totals 13 residues. The CDR3 region has the DNA TGTGCCAGCTCACGGACAGGGGTCACTGAAGCTTTCTTT. This translates into CASSRTGVTEAFF.

Only one count was recorded for this clone. The rearrangement uses TRBV4-2 and TRBJ2-5; 8 nucleotides match TRBD2. The germline V gene has CDR1 LGHNA and CDR2 YNFKEQ. The V gene end was trimmed by 0 bases and the J gene end by 5 bases; junction bases not matched to a gene: 2. CDR3 size: 14 residues. The CDR3 loop is CASSQDQRGETQYF. The CDR3 DNA reads TGTGCCAGCAGCCAAGACCAGCGGGGGGAGACCCAGTACTTC.

This chain uses TRBV3-1 (or the pseudogene TRBV3-2) with TRBJ1-1; 7 bases map to TRBD1. Germline V gene sequence: CDR1 LGHDT, CDR2 YNNKEL (reference sequence). Trimming cost V 3 bases and J 5 bases; bases outside gene matches: 9. The CDR3 has 15 residues. The CDR3 coding sequence is TGTGCCAGCAGCCAGACCTCAGGGGGTGGTACTGAAGCTTTCTTT. Protein sequence: CASSQTSGGGTEAFF.

The chain carries TRBV5-6 and TRBJ2-6, with 12 bases aligning to TRBD2. Germline V gene data show CDR1 as SGHDT and CDR2 as YYEEEE. The J segment lost 0 bases and the V segment lost 5 bases, leaving 0 bases of the junction unmatched. The CDR3 extends over 16 amino acids. CDR3 sequence: CASRGLAGSGANVLTF. The DNA for the CDR3 is TGTGCCAGCAGGGGACTAGCGGGCTCTGGGGCCAACGTCCTGACTTTC.

The chain recombines TRBV7-2 with TRBJ1-2; 9 nucleotides align to TRBD1. Germline assignment: CDR1 SGHTA and CDR2 FQGNSA. V shed 3 bases, J shed 4 bases, and the junction held 12 bases outside the gene matches. This CDR3 spans 17 amino acids. In nucleotides, the CDR3 is TGTGCCAGCAGCTTGAATCTCCTACAGGGGGCGGGCTATGGCTACACCTTC. Protein product: CASSLNLLQGAGYGYTF.

V and J are TRBV6-5 and TRBJ1-3, with D perhaps TRBD1 (5 bases). V was trimmed by 6 bases and J by 2 bases, leaving 14 bases between them. The CDR3 is 15 amino acids. The germline CDR1 and CDR2 sequences are MNHEY and SVGAGI. CDR3 sequence: CASSPDRATGNTIYF. The DNA of the CDR3 is TGTGCCAGCAGCCCCGACAGAGCAACTGGAAACACCATATATTTT.

The V call is TRBV29-1, the J call TRBJ1-4, with a possible D match to TRBD1 (5 bases). Trimming removed 5 bases from V and 2 bases from J, with 9 bases in between. CDR3 length equals 13 residues. The germline CDR1 and CDR2 sequences are SQVTM and ANQGSEA. The CDR3 DNA follows: TGCAGCGTTCGGCCAGGGACTAATGAAAAACTGTTTTTT. It yields the protein CSVRPGTNEKLFF.

This clone was found a few times. The V call is TRBV4-1, the J call TRBJ2-6; TRBD1 might be the D (6 bases). Trimming took off 1 base at V and 3 bases at J, with 19 bases between the two ends. The CDR3 totals 19 residues. Germline-derived CDR1 and CDR2 are MGHRA and YSYEKL. CDR3: CASSQAFLAGADGANVLTF. As DNA, the CDR3 is TGCGCCAGCAGCCAAGCCTTTCTGGCAGGGGCTGATGGGGCCAACGTCCTGACTTTC.

This clone is a singleton in its sample. The J gene is TRBJ1-2, the V gene TRBV19; D may be TRBD1 (6 bases). V gave up 4 bases and J gave up 10 bases, with 10 bases separating them. CDR1 LNHDA and CDR2 SQIVND come from the germline V gene (reference sequence). The CDR3 runs to 11 residues. CDR3 nucleotides: TGTGCCAGTAGTAACCGACAGGCCTACACCTTC. Its translation: CASSNRQAYTF. Full variable domain (missing parts from reference TRBV19 and TRBJ1-2): DGGITQSPKYLFRKEGQNVTLSCEQNLNHDAMYWYRQDPGQGLRLIYYSQIVNDFQKGDIAEGYSVSREKKESFPLTVTSAQKNPTAFYLCASSNRQAYTFGSGTRLTVV.

This rearrangement joins TRBV29-1 to TRBJ2-2; 10 bases are a match to TRBD2. The CDR3 runs 18 residues. The V segment lost 6 bases and the J segment 2 bases; nucleotides outside the gene matches: 15. Germline V gene lookup returns CDR1 SQVTM and CDR2 ANQGSEA. The CDR3 reads CSVPGGSGGISNTGELFF. DNA for the CDR3: TGCAGCGTCCCCGGGGGTAGCGGGGGGATTTCCAACACCGGGGAGCTGTTTTTT.

The V and J genes are TRBV7-6 and TRBJ1-1; D is ambiguous. Germline V lookup: CDR1 SGHVS, CDR2 FNYEAQ. V lost 1 base and J lost 0, with 12 bases in between. This CDR3 comprises 16 residues. For the CDR3, the DNA is TGTGCCAGCAGCTTAGGAGGGCTTGGAATGAACACTGAAGCTTTCTTT. This translates into CASSLGGLGMNTEAFF.

The genes are TRBV3-1 (or the pseudogene TRBV3-2) and TRBJ2-7; the D gene is possibly TRBD1 (5 bases). The V end lost 5 bases, the J end lost 4 bases, and 12 bases lay between the germline ends. In germline, CDR1 is LGHDT, CDR2 YNNKEL (reference sequence). There are 13 residues in the CDR3. The CDR3 DNA follows: TGTGCCAGCAGCGACAGACCTTCGTACGAGCAGTACTTC. Amino acids: CASSDRPSYEQYF.

The chain couples TRBV10-3 to TRBJ2-3; 9 nucleotides line up with TRBD2. The CDR3 has 15 residues. V shed 6 bases, J shed 2 bases, and the junction held 6 bases outside the gene matches. Germline V CDR1 and CDR2: ENHRY, SYGVKD. CDR3 amino acids: CAIRPGLATTDTQYF. The DNA for the CDR3 is TGTGCCATCAGACCGGGACTAGCTACCACAGATACGCAGTATTTT.

This chain uses TRBV3-1 (or the pseudogene TRBV3-2) with TRBJ2-3; 7 positions agree with TRBD2. Germline CDR1 LGHDT, CDR2 YNNKEL (reference sequence). Trimming took 1 base from V and 1 from J; bases not matched to a gene: 5. This CDR3 contains 16 residues. The CDR3 spells CASSQGGRGGTDTQYF. In DNA, the CDR3 is TGTGCCAGCAGCCAAGGGGGACGGGGGGGCACAGATACGCAGTATTTT.

The V gene is TRBV6-5, the J gene TRBJ1-2, with a weak D call TRBD1 (6 bases). This CDR3 spans 14 amino acids. The germline V gene has CDR1 MNHEY and CDR2 SVGAGI. The ends were cut back, 5 bases at V and 4 bases at J, with 14 bases in the middle. The CDR3 region is CASSITTGSYGYTF. Written as DNA, the CDR3 is TGTGCCAGCAGTATAACGACAGGAAGCTATGGCTACACCTTC.

The chain links TRBV5-8 to TRBJ1-1, with 7 bases aligning to TRBD1. V trimming: 3 bases; J trimming: 3 bases; junction bases outside the gene matches: 11. CDR3 size: 16 residues. The V gene's germline CDR1 is SGHTS and CDR2 YDEGEE. For the CDR3, the DNA is TGTGCCAGCAGCTCTACAGGGGAGAGCTGGTACACTGAAGCTTTCTTT. Protein: CASSSTGESWYTEAFF.

The chain joins TRBV9 to TRBJ2-7; 9 bases are shared with TRBD2. The germline CDR1 and CDR2 sequences are SGDLS and YYNGEE. The CDR3 length is 14 residues. Losses at the gene ends were 4 bases for V and 3 bases for J; bases not matched to a gene: 5. The CDR3 is CASSPGTSSYEQYF. The DNA of the CDR3 is TGTGCCAGCAGCCCAGGGACTAGCAGCTACGAGCAGTACTTC.

The V and J genes are TRBV6-5 and TRBJ1-6; D possibly corresponds to TRBD1 (6 bases). V was pared by 6 bases and J by 7 bases, with 10 bases between. The CDR3 extends over 13 amino acids. Germline assignment: CDR1 MNHEY and CDR2 SVGAGI. CDR3 loop: CASSDTGNSPLHF. The CDR3 DNA sequence: TGTGCCAGCAGCGACACAGGGAATTCACCCCTCCACTTT.

The V and J genes are TRBV5-5 and TRBJ2-5; 7 bases map to TRBD1. The CDR3 contains 17 residues. V shed 2 bases, J shed 2 bases, and the junction held 12 bases outside the gene matches. The germline V gene has CDR1 SGHKS and CDR2 YYEKEE (reference sequence). CDR3 DNA sequence: TGTGCCAGCAGCTTATCAATCGGGACAGCTAATCAAGAGACCCAGTACTTC. Protein product: CASSLSIGTANQETQYF.

V usage is TRBV7-2 and J usage is TRBJ2-7, with D perhaps TRBD1 (5 bases). Germline V CDR1 and CDR2: SGHTA, FQGNSA. The CDR3 has 17 amino acids. Trimming removed 2 bases from V and 3 bases from J, with 20 bases in between. The CDR3: CASSLTRGGPAYYEQYF. The CDR3, as DNA: TGTGCCAGCAGCTTAACAAGGGGTGGGCCGGCATACTACGAGCAGTACTTC.

This sequence joins TRBV2 and TRBJ1-4; D may be TRBD1 (6 bases). The CDR3 runs to 16 residues. V lost 5 bases and J lost 0, with 13 bases in between. The germline gives CDR1 SNHLY, CDR2 FYNNEI. The CDR3: CASSYDRLATNEKLFF. The CDR3 DNA is TGTGCCAGCAGTTACGACAGGCTTGCAACTAATGAAAAACTGTTTTTT.